The next 18 T cell receptor beta chains were all read from a single sample in a study of CD8+ T cells in alopecia areata. Treatment described: oral pan-JAK inhibitor, 5-10 mg twice daily. Extraction of RNA preceded its reverse transcription into cDNA, which served as the sequencing template. Assay: immunoSEQ multiplex PCR; the TCRdb copy retains only in-frame clones and omits some. The table lists approximately 180,000 clones, approximately 52% of them singletons, with 16% in the top ten. The sample here was CD4+ T cells sorted from blood, taken around week 55, from a patient treated with tofacitinib. The receptors here all came from a human donor with alopecia areata.

The genes are TRBV19 and TRBJ1-5, with D perhaps matching TRBD1 (5 bases). Germline CDR1 reads LNHDA; CDR2 reads SQIVND (reference sequence). Trimming cost V 5 bases and J 2 bases, with 10 bases left between them. This CDR3 region has 14 residues. CDR3: CASSPGIGNQPQHF. For the CDR3, the DNA is TGTGCCAGTAGTCCAGGGATTGGCAATCAGCCCCAGCATTTT. The full variable domain, its missing parts supplied by reference TRBV19 and TRBJ1-5, is DGGITQSPKYLFRKEGQNVTLSCEQNLNHDAMYWYRQDPGQGLRLIYYSQIVNDFQKGDIAEGYSVSREKKESFPLTVTSAQKNPTAFYLCASSPGIGNQPQHFGDGTRLSIL.

The rearrangement links TRBV12-5 to TRBJ2-3, with D maybe TRBD2 (6 bases). This CDR3 contains 14 residues. The germline V gene encodes CDR1 LGHNT and CDR2 FRNRAP. Trimming took off 6 bases at V and 6 bases at J, with 16 bases between the two ends. The CDR3, as DNA: TGTGCTAGTGGGCGAGGGACTCCAGCCGATACGCAGTATTTT. Translating it yields CASGRGTPADTQYF.

This clone has a handful of counts. The chain joins TRBV29-1 to TRBJ1-2, with D possibly matching TRBD1 (5 bases). Trimming pared 3 bases from V and 7 bases from J, leaving 9 bases between. From germline, CDR1 is SQVTM and CDR2 ANQGSEA. CDR3 length: 11 amino acids. DNA for the CDR3: TGCAGCGTTGACGGGACGTCTGGCTACACCTTC. Translation: CSVDGTSGYTF.

This chain links TRBV6-6 with TRBJ2-3; 11 bases are shared with TRBD1. CDR3 length equals 16 residues. J gave up 6 bases and V 1 base, and 6 bases lay outside the gene matches. Per the germline V gene, CDR1 is MNHNY and CDR2 is SVGAGI (reference sequence). The DNA for the CDR3 is TGTGCCAGCAGTTACTTCCCCCGGGACAGGGGGGATACGCAGTATTTT. Encoded protein: CASSYFPRDRGDTQYF.

The V and J genes are TRBV5-1 and TRBJ1-1; 7 bases match TRBD1. Trimming removed 0 bases from V and 7 bases from J; junction bases left unmatched: 3. In germline, CDR1 is SGHRS, CDR2 YFSETQ. The CDR3 consists of 13 residues. CDR3 DNA: TGCGCCAGCAGCTTGGGACAGGGAAATGAAGCTTTCTTT. It encodes CASSLGQGNEAFF.

The chain couples TRBV18 to TRBJ2-7; TRBD2 matches at 14 bases. CDR1 and CDR2 from the germline V gene are KGHSH and LQKENI. V dropped 3 bases and J dropped 5; count of bases not matched to a gene: 3. The CDR3 consists of 15 residues. The CDR3 DNA reads TGTGCCAGCTCACCCCCGGGACTAGCGGGGGACGAGCAGTACTTC. Encoded protein: CASSPPGLAGDEQYF.

This clone came up a few times. V and J are TRBV2 and TRBJ2-3, with a weak D call TRBD1 (6 bases). V was pared by 6 bases and J by 6 bases, with 13 bases between. The germline V gene encodes CDR1 SNHLY and CDR2 FYNNEI. The CDR3 covers 13 residues. CDR3 region: CASSWGLRDTQYF. CDR3 nucleotide sequence: TGTGCCAGCAGCTGGGGGCTCCGGGATACGCAGTATTTT.

This chain uses TRBV6-1 with TRBJ2-7, with D maybe TRBD1 (6 bases). CDR3 length: 13 amino acids. Trimming removed 3 bases from V and 5 bases from J, with 11 bases in between. Looked up from germline, CDR1 is MNHNS and CDR2 is SASEGT. The CDR3 loop reads CASSDQQGNEQYF. The DNA of the CDR3 is TGTGCCAGCAGTGATCAACAGGGAAACGAGCAGTACTTC.

This chain uses TRBV29-1 with TRBJ2-5; 9 bases agree with TRBD2. V lost 4 bases to trimming and J lost 3 bases; unmatched junction nucleotides: 3. Germline V gene sequence: CDR1 SQVTM, CDR2 ANQGSEA. The CDR3 length is 13 residues. The CDR3 DNA reads as TGCAGCGTTGGCGGGAGGGCTAAAGAGACCCAGTACTTC. Its protein product is CSVGGRAKETQYF.

V usage is TRBV11-2 and J usage is TRBJ2-7; no clear D gene. The V end was cut by 1 base, the J end by 4 bases, with 11 bases between. The length of the CDR3 is 14 residues. Germline loops: CDR1 SGHAT, CDR2 FQNNGV. CDR3 bases: TGTGCCAGCAGCTTAGTCCCGGATTTATACGAGCAGTACTTC. It translates to CASSLVPDLYEQYF.

The chain combines TRBV29-1 with TRBJ2-6; TRBD1 aligns across 7 bases. With V trimmed by 4 bases and J by 0 bases, 3 bases remained unmatched. CDR1 and CDR2 (germline): SQVTM, ANQGSEA. The CDR3 runs to 15 residues. DNA of the CDR3: TGCAGCGTTGCGGCAGGGGGCTCTGGGGCCAACGTCCTGACTTTC. Translating gives CSVAAGGSGANVLTF.

The chain has TRBV6-5 and TRBJ2-7; D gene unclear. V lost 5 bases to trimming and J lost 0 bases, with 11 bases between them. Germline V gene data show CDR1 as MNHEY and CDR2 as SVGAGI. The CDR3 runs 14 residues. CDR3 loop: CASSALTGSYEQYF. The CDR3, as DNA: TGTGCCAGCAGTGCCTTGACGGGCTCCTACGAGCAGTACTTC.

The V gene is TRBV10-2, the J gene TRBJ2-1; D gene uncertain. V lost 0 bases, J lost 9 bases, and 9 bases lay in between. The CDR3 length is 13 residues. CDR1 WSHSY and CDR2 SAAADI come from the germline V gene. The CDR3 spells CASSESKYGEQFF. DNA of the CDR3: TGCGCCAGCAGTGAGTCGAAGTACGGTGAGCAGTTCTTC.

The rearrangement uses TRBV30 and TRBJ1-1; D remains ambiguous. Trimming took off 4 bases at V and 0 bases at J, with 6 bases between the two ends. Germline CDR1 and CDR2: GTSNPN and SVGIG (reference sequence). CDR3 size: 12 residues. The CDR3 reads CAWKQMNTEAFF. CDR3 in DNA: TGTGCCTGGAAACAGATGAACACTGAAGCTTTCTTT.

The chain has TRBV6-1 and TRBJ2-4; no firm D call. The V and J ends lost 4 bases and 0 bases respectively, with 13 bases between them. This CDR3 contains 16 residues. Germline CDR1 MNHNS, CDR2 SASEGT. The CDR3 coding sequence is TGTGCCAGCAGTGCAGGATATCAATTAGCCAAAAACATTCAGTACTTC. Its translation is CASSAGYQLAKNIQYF.

This clone was seen only once. This chain connects TRBV29-1 to TRBJ2-5; 7 bases are a match to TRBD2. The V gene's germline CDR1 is SQVTM and CDR2 ANQGSEA. CDR3 length equals 13 residues. Trimming at V came to 4 bases and at J to 5 bases, leaving 7 bases not matched to a gene. This CDR3 reads CSVVSGGGETQYF. DNA of the CDR3: TGCAGCGTTGTATCGGGGGGTGGCGAGACCCAGTACTTC.

The CDR3 is CAWSPPDRARGYTF. CDR3 bases: TGTGCCTGGAGTCCCCCGGACAGGGCGAGAGGCTACACCTTC. The chain links TRBV30 to TRBJ1-2; 8 nucleotides match TRBD1. CDR3 size: 14 residues. Germline trimming cut 2 bases from V and 8 bases from J; bases unmatched to any gene: 10. Germline V gene sequence: CDR1 GTSNPN, CDR2 SVGIG (reference sequence).

The V gene is TRBV5-1, the J gene TRBJ2-5; 11 bases agree with TRBD1. CDR3 length: 16 residues. Germline values: CDR1 SGHRS, CDR2 YFSETQ. With V trimmed by 4 bases and J by 5 bases, 10 bases remained unmatched. CDR3: CASSPDRGRGGETQYF. DNA for the CDR3: TGCGCCAGCAGCCCGGACAGGGGGCGAGGAGGGGAGACCCAGTACTTC.